This TCR beta chain was found in a study of T cell repertoires in cytomegalovirus infection (dated by TCRdb to the late 2010s). With respect to the entire study: Because public TCR beta signatures pointed to carriage of CMV infection together with the matching HLA type, the HLA type of each donor mattered for the analysis. Findings and caveats that apply to the study as a whole: Carriers of CMV infection plus the relevant HLA type were discriminated by the cumulative frequency of public TCR beta family members in the study cohort and in an independent approximately 360-donor cohort. The ex vivo response was dominated by HLA-C-restricted CMV-specific TCR beta clonotypes, which also provided the single most frequent clonotype in two of eight donors.

Via the germline V gene (reference sequence), CDR1 is LNHDA and CDR2 SQIVND. V loses 1 base at its end and J loses 6 bases; junction bases beyond the gene matches: 19. The CDR3 runs 20 residues from the cysteine to the phenylalanine. Just the 60-base CDR3 DNA is kept, in frame starting at base 1. For sequencing, an Illumina HiSeq 1500 was employed. TCRdb trimmed the raw reads at Q25, called clones with MiXCR and kept productive beta chains. Each CDR3 protein appears once, grouped with its most common genes and DNA. The table for this sample lists roughly 320,000 distinct CDR3 sequences; 8% to 9.5% of them were counted only once. The ten largest clones take up 3.5% to 4.5% of the sample. The table lists this clonotype with many counts. Its recognized antigen is unknown. Per-base quality was not reported, and no clone a single base away is much larger than it.

The receptor's source is a human donor in good health (CMV status not recorded). Some clones in this sample may be carry-over from other donors' samples. The rearrangement combines TRBV19 with TRBJ2-5, with 11 central nucleotides matching TRBD2. The sequencing input was PBMCs. The bases are TGTGCCAGTAGTATAGTCCCTCTAGCGGGGGGACTTCGGAATCACAAGACCCAGTACTTC. Translated, this gives CASSIVPLAGGLRNHKTQYF. The CDR3 plus the reference TRBV19 and TRBJ2-5 genes for the other parts give the full variable domain: DGGITQSPKYLFRKEGQNVTLSCEQNLNHDAMYWYRQDPGQGLRLIYYSQIVNDFQKGDIAEGYSVSREKKESFPLTVTSAQKNPTAFYLCASSIVPLAGGLRNHKTQYFGPGTRLLVL.